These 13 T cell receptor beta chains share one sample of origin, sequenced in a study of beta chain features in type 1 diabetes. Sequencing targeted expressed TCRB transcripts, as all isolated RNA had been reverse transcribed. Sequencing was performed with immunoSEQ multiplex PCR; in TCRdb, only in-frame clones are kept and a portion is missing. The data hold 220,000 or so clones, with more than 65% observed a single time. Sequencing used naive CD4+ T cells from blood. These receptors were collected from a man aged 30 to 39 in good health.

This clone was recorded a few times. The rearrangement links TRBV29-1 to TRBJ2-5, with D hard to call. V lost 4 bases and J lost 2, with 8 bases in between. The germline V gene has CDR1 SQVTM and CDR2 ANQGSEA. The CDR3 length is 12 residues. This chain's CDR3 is CSVVGSQETQYF. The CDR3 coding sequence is TGCAGCGTTGTTGGCAGTCAAGAGACCCAGTACTTC.

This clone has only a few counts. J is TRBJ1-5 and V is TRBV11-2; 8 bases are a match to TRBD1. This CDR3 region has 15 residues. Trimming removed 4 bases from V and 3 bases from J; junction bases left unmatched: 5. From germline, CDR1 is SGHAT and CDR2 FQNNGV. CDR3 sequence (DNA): TGTGCCAGCAGCTCGGGACAGGTCCTCAATCAGCCCCAGCATTTT. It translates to CASSSGQVLNQPQHF.

CDR3 nucleotide sequence: TGTGCCTGGAGTGTAATCGAGGCCAGGTTCTCTGGAAACACCATATATTTT. The encoded protein is CAWSVIEARFSGNTIYF. V is TRBV30 and J is TRBJ1-3; D not resolved. The length of the CDR3 is 17 residues. The V gene's germline CDR1 is GTSNPN and CDR2 SVGIG (reference sequence). Between the trimmed V and J ends, which lost 0 bases and 0 bases, there was a span of 15 bases.

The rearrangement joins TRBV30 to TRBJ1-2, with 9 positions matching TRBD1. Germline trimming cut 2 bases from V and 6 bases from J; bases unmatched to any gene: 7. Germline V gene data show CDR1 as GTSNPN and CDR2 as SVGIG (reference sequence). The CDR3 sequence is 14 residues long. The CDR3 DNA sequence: TGTGCCTGGAGTTACTCCGGGACAGGGAATGGCTACACCTTC. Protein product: CAWSYSGTGNGYTF.

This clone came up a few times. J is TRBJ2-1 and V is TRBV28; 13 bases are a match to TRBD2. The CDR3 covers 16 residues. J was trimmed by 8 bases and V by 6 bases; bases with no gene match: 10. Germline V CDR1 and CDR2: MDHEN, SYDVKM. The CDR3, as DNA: TGTGCCAGCAGATTAGGGACTAGCGGGGATATAGATGAGCAGTTCTTC. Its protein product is CASRLGTSGDIDEQFF.

CDR3 protein: CASSLTTGTGGYEQYF. In nucleotides, the CDR3 is TGTGCCAGCAGCTTAACTACCGGGACAGGGGGCTACGAGCAGTACTTC. The rearrangement uses TRBV7-2 and TRBJ2-7; 11 nucleotides align to TRBD1. The CDR3 extends over 16 amino acids. The J segment lost 3 bases and the V segment lost 2 bases, leaving 6 bases of the junction unmatched. CDR1 is SGHTA and CDR2 is FQGNSA in the germline V gene.

The CDR3 spells CASSEGGNEQFF. CDR3 nucleotide sequence: TGTGCCAGCAGTGAAGGAGGCAATGAGCAGTTCTTC. The chain combines TRBV2 with TRBJ2-1; unclear D gene. CDR3 length equals 12 residues. Per the germline V gene, CDR1 is SNHLY and CDR2 is FYNNEI. Deletions cut 1 base from V and 6 bases from J, with 4 bases between.

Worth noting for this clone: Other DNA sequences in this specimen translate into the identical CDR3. The CDR3 loop is CAWSVGGLAKNIQYF. The CDR3 nucleotides read TGTGCCTGGAGTGTTGGAGGGTTAGCCAAAAACATTCAGTACTTC. The J gene is TRBJ2-4, the V gene TRBV30; D might be TRBD2 (6 bases). The germline V gene encodes CDR1 GTSNPN and CDR2 SVGIG (reference sequence). This CDR3 is built from 15 residues. Trimming took off 0 bases at V and 0 bases at J, with 9 bases between the two ends.

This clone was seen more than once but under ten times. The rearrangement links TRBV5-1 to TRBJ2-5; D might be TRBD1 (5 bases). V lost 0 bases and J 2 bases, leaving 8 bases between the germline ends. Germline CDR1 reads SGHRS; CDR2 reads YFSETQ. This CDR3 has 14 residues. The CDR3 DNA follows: TGCGCCAGCAGCTTGGCAGGGTTACAAGAGACCCAGTACTTC. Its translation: CASSLAGLQETQYF.

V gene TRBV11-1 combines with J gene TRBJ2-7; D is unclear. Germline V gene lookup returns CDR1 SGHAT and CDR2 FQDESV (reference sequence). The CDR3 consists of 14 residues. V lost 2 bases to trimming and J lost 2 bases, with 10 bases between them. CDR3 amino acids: CASSLTDGTYEQYF. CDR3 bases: TGTGCCAGCAGCTTAACGGACGGCACCTACGAGCAGTACTTC. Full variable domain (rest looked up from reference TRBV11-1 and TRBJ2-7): EAEVAQSPRYKITEKSQAVAFWCDPISGHATLYWYRQILGQGPELLVQFQDESVVDDSQLPKDRFSAERLKGVDSTLKIQPAELGDSAMYLCASSLTDGTYEQYFGPGTRLTVT.

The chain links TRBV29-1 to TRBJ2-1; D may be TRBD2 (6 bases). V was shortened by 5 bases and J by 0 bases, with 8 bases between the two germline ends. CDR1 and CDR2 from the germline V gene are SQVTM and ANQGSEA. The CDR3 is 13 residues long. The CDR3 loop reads CSVTSSSYNEQFF. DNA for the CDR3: TGCAGCGTTACTAGCAGCTCCTACAATGAGCAGTTCTTC.

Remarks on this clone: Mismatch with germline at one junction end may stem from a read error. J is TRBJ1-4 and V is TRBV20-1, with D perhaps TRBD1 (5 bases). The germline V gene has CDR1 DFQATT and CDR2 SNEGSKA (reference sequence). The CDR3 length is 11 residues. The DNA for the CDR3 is TGCAGTGCTAGAGATCCCGTCAGGGCACTTTTT. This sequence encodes CSARDPVRALF.

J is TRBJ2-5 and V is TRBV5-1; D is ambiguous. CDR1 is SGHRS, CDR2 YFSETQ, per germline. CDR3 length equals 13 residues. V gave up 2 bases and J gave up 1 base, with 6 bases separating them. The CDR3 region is CASSLRLQETQYF. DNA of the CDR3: TGCGCCAGCAGCTTACGGCTCCAAGAGACCCAGTACTTC.